These T cell receptor beta chains were read from a single sample in a study of read filtering for tumor transcriptome and immune sequencing. TCRdb passed the reads through MiXCR, listing each CDR3 protein once. The sample lists about 90,000 distinct CDR3 sequences, 9% to 15% occurring once. The sample taken for sequencing was a population of CD138-negative cells sorted from bone marrow. The receptors come from a donor at least 40 years old with multiple myeloma. CDR3s include the opening cysteine and the closing phenylalanine or tryptophan. A D gene is named only where the DNA matches it firmly. The size of a clone is reported for some rows only, either as once, few or many, or as a class for expanded clones.

j_call | d_call | v_call | clone_size | cdr3_nt | cdr3_aa
TRBJ2-7 | . | TRBV20-1 | many | TGCAGTGCTAGAGAGGATCAAGAGGTCTGGGGTGACTACGAGCAGTACTTC | CSAREDQEVWGDYEQYF
TRBJ1-3 | TRBD1 | TRBV7-9 | many | TGTGCCAGCAGCCCGCCCCCGACAGGGTCGAGAAACACCATATATTTT | CASSPPPTGSRNTIYF
TRBJ2-1 | . | TRBV29-1 | many | TGCAGCGTTGAAGATCCTGGTAACCGGGATGAGCAGTTCTTC | CSVEDPGNRDEQFF
TRBJ2-1 | TRBD1 | TRBV7-3 | many | TGTGCCAGCAGCTACGACTCCAGGGGGCATTATGAGCAGTTCTTC | CASSYDSRGHYEQFF
TRBJ1-2 | TRBD1 | TRBV12-5 | . | TGTGCTAGTGGTTCCCGGGACAGGGAGGACTATGGCTACACCTTC | CASGSRDREDYGYTF
TRBJ2-5 | . | TRBV7-9 | many | TGTGCCAGCAGCTCCATAGGGTCCCAAGAGACCCAGTACTTC | CASSSIGSQETQYF
TRBJ1-1 | . | TRBV6-1 | many | TGTGCCAGCAGTCGGGATGCCCGCACTGAAGCTTTCTTT | CASSRDARTEAFF
TRBJ2-3 | TRBD1 | TRBV28 | many | TGTGCCGCCTGGACAGGGGTCGGGGATACGCAGTATTTT | CAAWTGVGDTQYF
TRBJ2-4 | . | TRBV10-1 | many | TGCGCCAGCAGCGCTTCAGGGGAATCAAACATTCAGTACTTC | CASSASGESNIQYF
TRBJ2-3 | TRBD1 | TRBV28 | few | TGTGCCAGCAGTTCCCTGACCCCGGGACAGGTTTCCACAGATACGCAGTATTTT | CASSSLTPGQVSTDTQYF
TRBJ2-1 | . | TRBV5-1 | many | TGCGCCAGCAGCTTACGCGGGGACTACAATGAGCAGTTCTTC | CASSLRGDYNEQFF
TRBJ2-5 | . | TRBV4-2 | few | TGTGCCAGCAGCCAAGGACAACGGGCGACCCAAGAGACCCAGTACTTC | CASSQGQRATQETQYF
TRBJ2-3 | TRBD2 | TRBV10-3 | once | TGTGCCATAAGGCCCGGGGCTAGCGGGGAACTTCATACGCAGTATTTT | CAIRPGASGELHTQYF
TRBJ2-6 | TRBD1 | TRBV19 | many | TGTGCCAGTACTACCGGGACAGGGAGCGCTGGGGCCAACGTCCTGACTTTC | CASTTGTGSAGANVLTF
TRBJ2-5 | . | TRBV29-1 | many | TGCAGCATCCTACCCCCAGGTGTGGAGACCCAGTACTTC | CSILPPGVETQYF
TRBJ2-1 | . | TRBV7-3 | many | TGTGCCAGCAGTTCACGGAGAACGACATTGAGAGGTTCCTACAATGAGCAGTTCTTC | CASSSRRTTLRGSYNEQFF
TRBJ1-2 | . | TRBV5-1 | many | TGCGCCAGCAGCGACGGACAGTACTCTAACTATGGCTACACCTTC | CASSDGQYSNYGYTF
TRBJ2-1 | TRBD2 | TRBV20-1 | many | TGCAGTGCCCCCCTAGCGGGGACGTACAATGAGCAGTTCTTC | CSAPLAGTYNEQFF
TRBJ2-1 | TRBD1 | TRBV30 | many | TGTGCCTGGAGGTCGACAGGGGAAGGATGGGAGCAGTTCTTC | CAWRSTGEGWEQFF
TRBJ2-7 | . | TRBV27 | . | TGTGCCAGCAGTTTATCTCTCAAGCTTTCCTACGAGCAGTACTTC | CASSLSLKLSYEQYF
TRBJ2-1 | . | TRBV5-1 | many | . | CASSLVGQGAFVFF
TRBJ2-1 | TRBD2 | TRBV11-3 | many | TGTGCCAGCAGCTTAGCGGGAGGGCCTAACAATGAGCAGTTCTTC | CASSLAGGPNNEQFF
TRBJ1-1 | . | TRBV29-1 | many | TGCAGCGTTGGTCAGATGAACACTGAAGCTTTCTTT | CSVGQMNTEAFF
TRBJ1-2 | . | TRBV29-1 | . | TGCAGCGTCGGCCAGGGAGCCCTCCCTGCTAACTATGGCTACACCTTC | CSVGQGALPANYGYTF
TRBJ1-5 | . | TRBV7-8 | many | TGTGCCAGCGGGCCCGACCCCAATCAGCCCCAGCATTTT | CASGPDPNQPQHF
TRBJ2-3 | . | TRBV6-2/TRBV6-3 | many | TGTGCCAGCAGGAATAATTGGGGCACAGATACGCAGTATTTT | CASRNNWGTDTQYF
TRBJ1-6 | TRBD1 | TRBV7-8 | many | TGTGCCAGCAGCTCGGCCCCGGGACAGTCGATCTCACCCCTCCACTTT | CASSSAPGQSISPLHF
TRBJ1-6 | TRBD1 | TRBV27 | many | TGTGCCAGCAGTCCGGACAGGTATTCACCCCTCCACTTT | CASSPDRYSPLHF
TRBJ1-1 | TRBD1 | TRBV5-1 | many | TGCGCCAGCAGCCCCCGACAGGGAGGAACTGAAGCTTTCTTT | CASSPRQGGTEAFF
TRBJ1-4 | . | TRBV12-3/TRBV12-4 | many | TGTGCCAGCAGCAGACAGCCAACTAATGAAAAACTGTTTTTT | CASSRQPTNEKLFF
TRBJ2-7 | TRBD1 | TRBV30 | many | TGTGCCTGGGGGGACAGCTCCTACGAGCAGTACTTC | CAWGDSSYEQYF
TRBJ2-1 | . | TRBV30 | . | TGTGCCTGTATGCCCGAGGGGGCGGGAGATCAAGAGCAGTTCTTC | CACMPEGAGDQEQFF
TRBJ2-7 | TRBD1 | TRBV2 | many | TGTGCCGGCCGGGCCACAGGGGGACCCTACGAGCAGTACTTC | CAGRATGGPYEQYF
TRBJ1-3 | . | TRBV6-2/TRBV6-3 | . | TGTGCCAGCACCTGGCCCGGGGACCGCTCTGGAAACACCATATATTTT | CASTWPGDRSGNTIYF
TRBJ1-1 | TRBD1 | TRBV5-1 | many | TGCGCCAGCAGCAACACCCCCACAGGGGTTGGGAACACTGAAGCTTTCTTT | CASSNTPTGVGNTEAFF
TRBJ1-1 | . | TRBV14 | many | TGTGCCAGCAGCCAAGACCACCGGAACACTGAAGCTTTCTTT | CASSQDHRNTEAFF
TRBJ1-2 | . | TRBV11-2 | many | TGTGCCAGCAGCTTAGGAGGGTACTATGGCTACACCTTC | CASSLGGYYGYTF
TRBJ1-1 | TRBD1 | TRBV5-1 | many | TGCGCCAGCAGCTTGGAGCCGGGACAGGGATCGACTGAAGCTTTCTTT | CASSLEPGQGSTEAFF
TRBJ1-1 | TRBD1 | TRBV30 | many | TGTGCCTACGACAGGGGGGGGCTCACTGAAGCTTTCTTT | CAYDRGGLTEAFF
TRBJ2-7 | TRBD1 | TRBV11-2 | . | TGTGCCAGCAGCAAGGGACAGGGGGCGCTTATTTACGAGCAGTACTTC | CASSKGQGALIYEQYF
TRBJ2-1 | . | TRBV10-3 | many | TGTGCCATCAGTGAGCGGGAGTTCCTTTTCAATGAGCAGTTCTTC | CAISEREFLFNEQFF
TRBJ2-5 | . | TRBV5-1 | many | TGCGCCAGCACAGCTGACAAAGAGACCCAGTACTTC | CASTADKETQYF